Presented here are 27 T cell receptor beta chains from one specimen sequenced in a study of blood T cells in healthy people across ages (dated by TCRdb to between 2014 and 2017). Library prep was done by 5' RACE. Sequenced on an Illumina HiSeq 2500. A second PCR of about 7 to 12 cycles was performed with a sample-barcoded 5' primer and a J-beta primer mix. TCRdb itself trimmed the public reads at Q25 with fastp, ran MiXCR and retained productive beta chains. Here each entry gathers all rows of one CDR3 protein and keeps the most common genes and DNA. In all, the sample holds around 800,000 distinct CDR3 sequences, and roughly 25% of those were seen once. About 3% of the sample goes to the ten largest clones. The sample was also linked to a second study, of T cells of mothers and their children.

The sample consisted of blood. These receptors were taken from a boy aged 5-17 years in good health.

This clonotype came up a few times. This chain joins TRBV6-5 and TRBJ2-5; D gene uncertain. V shed 1 base and J shed 4 bases, with 10 bases lying between them. Germline CDR1 reads MNHEY; CDR2 reads SVGAGI. The CDR3 has 14 amino acids. CDR3 amino acids: CASSYFGTRETQYF. CDR3 DNA: TGTGCCAGCAGTTACTTTGGAACGAGAGAGACCCAGTACTTC.

The rearrangement uses TRBV20-1 and TRBJ2-1, with TRBD2 matching 10 bases. The V and J ends lost 0 bases and 5 bases, in that order; junction bases with no gene match: 7. Germline V gene data show CDR1 as DFQATT and CDR2 as SNEGSKA (reference sequence). This CDR3 has 16 residues. CDR3 nucleotide sequence: TGCAGTGCTAGAGATCTCCTAGCGGGGGCCCACAATGAGCAGTTCTTC. This sequence encodes CSARDLLAGAHNEQFF.

This clonotype was counted only a few times. The chain uses TRBV5-1 and TRBJ1-1; possible D gene TRBD1, 6 bases. V was clipped by 3 bases and J by 1 base, with 7 bases between them. CDR1 and CDR2 (germline): SGHRS, YFSETQ. CDR3 length: 13 amino acids. CDR3 protein: CASSWDTNTEAFF. The DNA for the CDR3 is TGCGCCAGCAGCTGGGACACGAACACTGAAGCTTTCTTT.

The chain employs TRBV7-9 and TRBJ1-2, with 7 bases aligning to TRBD1. There are 14 residues in the CDR3. Germline values: CDR1 SEHNR, CDR2 FQNEAQ (reference sequence). After removal of 5 bases from V and 5 bases from J, the junction contained 8 bases not matched to a gene. The CDR3 DNA reads as TGTGCCAGCAGCCCTACAGGGGAAGGGTATGGCTACACCTTC. Protein product: CASSPTGEGYGYTF.

The chain uses TRBV20-1 and TRBJ2-1; D may be TRBD2 (6 bases). V lost 0 bases to trimming and J lost 2 bases, with 11 bases between them. The CDR3 totals 15 residues. CDR1 is DFQATT, CDR2 SNEGSKA, per germline (reference sequence). The CDR3 loop is CSARDGTGAYNEQFF. In DNA, the CDR3 is TGCAGTGCTAGAGATGGGACGGGGGCCTACAATGAGCAGTTCTTC.

The CDR3 DNA sequence: TGTGCCAGCAGCTTAGGGGTGGCGGGACCGCTCTACGAGCAGTACTTC. This translates into CASSLGVAGPLYEQYF. The chain is built from TRBV7-9 and TRBJ2-7; perhaps TRBD2 as D (6 bases). CDR1 is SEHNR and CDR2 is FQNEAQ in the germline V gene (reference sequence). V lost 1 base and J 3 bases, leaving 16 bases between the germline ends. The CDR3 is 16 amino acids.

CDR3 protein: CASSARAGGELFF. The CDR3 DNA is TGTGCCAGCAGTGCCCGGGCTGGCGGGGAGCTGTTTTTT. The chain has TRBV12-3 or TRBV12-4 and TRBJ2-2; D remains unclear. V lost 5 bases and J 7 bases, leaving 11 bases between the germline ends. The CDR3 runs 13 residues.

The chain is built from TRBV5-1 and TRBJ2-1; possibly TRBD2 for D (6 bases). With 1 base removed from V and 0 bases from J, the gap between germline ends came to 11 bases. Germline values: CDR1 SGHRS, CDR2 YFSETQ. CDR3 length: 16 amino acids. In DNA, the CDR3 is TGCGCCAGCAGCTTGATGTTGGGGGGCTCCTACAATGAGCAGTTCTTC. As protein: CASSLMLGGSYNEQFF.

The genes are TRBV6-5 and TRBJ2-3; possibly TRBD1 or TRBD2 for D (6 bases each). V was shortened by 0 bases and J by 5 bases, with 18 bases between the two germline ends. Germline V lookup: CDR1 MNHEY, CDR2 SVGAGI. CDR3 length equals 17 residues. The DNA of the CDR3 is TGTGCCAGCAGTTACTCGGGGCCGGCCGGGGGCAAAGATACGCAGTATTTT. This translates into CASSYSGPAGGKDTQYF.

With respect to this clonotype: Lacking the conserved final phenylalanine or tryptophan, this CDR3 likely reflects a read error. The chain links TRBV7-2 to TRBJ2-5, with D perhaps TRBD1 (6 bases). The length of the CDR3 is 15 residues. Germline CDR1 and CDR2: SGHTA and FQGNSA. V was pared by 2 bases and J by 7 bases, with 17 bases between. The CDR3, as DNA: TGTGCCAGCAGCTTATGGGGTCCGACAGGAGTGACCCAGTACCTC. The encoded protein is CASSLWGPTGVTQYL.

This chain connects TRBV20-1 to TRBJ2-7, with D uncertain. The J call may be mistaken, given a closer DNA end match to TRBJ2-5. This CDR3 comprises 14 residues. The germline CDR1 and CDR2 sequences are DFQATT and SNEGSKA (reference sequence). In DNA, the CDR3 is TGCAGTGCCCCGGGTTTCGGGCTACAAGAGACCCAGTACTTC. As protein: CSAPGFGLQETQYF.

The V and J genes are TRBV12-3 or TRBV12-4 and TRBJ1-2, with D uncertain. The CDR3 is 15 residues long. V shed 5 bases and J shed 0 bases, with 13 bases lying between them. The CDR3 is CASSPTPRPNYGYTF. CDR3 DNA: TGTGCCAGCAGTCCCACGCCGAGACCTAACTATGGCTACACCTTC.

V is TRBV7-9 and J is TRBJ2-5; 7 bases align to TRBD2. The CDR3 is 14 residues long. V shed 4 bases, J shed 6 bases, and the junction held 8 bases outside the gene matches. Germline V gene sequence: CDR1 SEHNR, CDR2 FQNEAQ (reference sequence). CDR3 coding DNA: TGTGCCAGCAGCTCAGCGACTAGCTTCCAGACCCAGTACTTC. This sequence encodes CASSSATSFQTQYF. Complete variable domain (other parts from reference TRBV7-9 and TRBJ2-5): DTGVSQNPRHKITKRGQNVTFRCDPISEHNRLYWYRQTLGQGPEFLTYFQNEAQLEKSRLLSDRFSAERPKGSFSTLEIQRTEQGDSAMYLCASSSATSFQTQYFGPGTRLLVL.

This clonotype was picked up a small number of times. V gene TRBV12-5 combines with J gene TRBJ2-7; 7 bases match TRBD2. Trimming took 0 bases from V and 2 from J; bases not matched to a gene: 4. CDR3 length equals 15 residues. CDR1 and CDR2 from the germline V gene are LGHNT and FRNRAP. The CDR3 reads CASGLVAGDPYEQYF. The CDR3 nucleotides read TGTGCTAGTGGTTTGGTTGCGGGGGACCCCTACGAGCAGTACTTC.

This clonotype showed up just a few times. This sequence joins TRBV4-2 and TRBJ2-5; D is perhaps TRBD2 (5 bases). V was pared by 4 bases and J by 4 bases, with 13 bases between. Germline values: CDR1 LGHNA, CDR2 YNFKEQ. CDR3 length: 14 amino acids. Here the CDR3 reads CASSPSGPLETQYF. The CDR3 DNA reads TGTGCCAGCAGCCCAAGCGGCCCGCTAGAGACCCAGTACTTC.

This chain joins TRBV20-1 and TRBJ2-5, with 7 positions matching TRBD1. CDR3 size: 13 residues. J was trimmed by 5 bases and V by 6 bases; bases with no gene match: 9. The V gene's germline CDR1 is DFQATT and CDR2 SNEGSKA (reference sequence). The CDR3 is CSASRTGMETQYF. CDR3 bases: TGCAGTGCCTCCCGGACAGGAATGGAGACCCAGTACTTC.

This clonotype came up a few times. The gene calls are TRBV6-5 and TRBJ1-1, with TRBD1 as a possible D gene (6 bases). Germline CDR1 MNHEY, CDR2 SVGAGI. The CDR3 is 14 residues long. V lost 5 bases to trimming and J lost 5 bases, with 15 bases between them. The CDR3: CASSTEGGGTEAFF. As DNA, the CDR3 is TGTGCCAGCAGTACCGAAGGGGGTGGGACTGAAGCTTTCTTT.

V usage is TRBV7-9 and J usage is TRBJ1-2; a possible D gene is TRBD1 (5 bases). With 4 bases removed from V and 5 bases from J, the gap between germline ends came to 14 bases. Per germline, CDR1 SEHNR and CDR2 FQNEAQ (reference sequence). This CDR3 region has 14 residues. The CDR3 coding sequence is TGTGCCAGCAGCTCGTCGGGGGAATTTTATGGCTACACCTTC. This sequence encodes CASSSSGEFYGYTF.

This chain joins TRBV29-1 and TRBJ1-4; D not certain. V gave up 5 bases and J gave up 0 bases, with 13 bases separating them. The CDR3 is made up of 15 amino acids. CDR1 is SQVTM and CDR2 is ANQGSEA in the germline V gene. CDR3 in amino acids: CSVSGRDATNEKLFF. CDR3 coding DNA: TGCAGCGTTTCCGGGAGAGATGCAACTAATGAAAAACTGTTTTTT.

The chain is built from TRBV6-1 and TRBJ2-7; 11 nucleotides line up with TRBD1. The CDR3 has 14 amino acids. The germline V gene has CDR1 MNHNS and CDR2 SASEGT. After removal of 5 bases from V and 6 bases from J, the junction contained 6 bases not matched to a gene. In DNA, the CDR3 is TGTGCCAGCAGTACTGGGACAGGGGGTAGCGAGCAGTACTTC. It is translated as CASSTGTGGSEQYF.

The chain has TRBV7-9 and TRBJ2-1, with 7 bases identical to TRBD1. The V gene's germline CDR1 is SEHNR and CDR2 FQNEAQ (reference sequence). CDR3 length: 17 amino acids. Trimming cost V 2 bases and J 5 bases; bases outside gene matches: 12. CDR3 DNA: TGTGCCAGCAGCTTACCTAGACAGGGTTTAGGGAACAATGAGCAGTTCTTC. This gives the protein CASSLPRQGLGNNEQFF.

This clonotype was observed a few times. This chain connects TRBV28 to TRBJ2-3; TRBD2 matches 12 bases. Per the germline V gene, CDR1 is MDHEN and CDR2 is SYDVKM. CDR3 length: 17 amino acids. The J segment lost 5 bases and the V segment lost 6 bases, leaving 12 bases of the junction unmatched. The CDR3 DNA is TGTGCCAGCAGCTCCCCTGCTAGCGGGGGGGCAGAAGATACGCAGTATTTT. Translation gives CASSSPASGGAEDTQYF.

The rearrangement joins TRBV18 to TRBJ1-3; D remains unclear. Trimming pared 3 bases from V and 0 bases from J, leaving 6 bases between. The CDR3 runs to 14 residues. Germline V gene data show CDR1 as KGHSH and CDR2 as LQKENI. The CDR3 sequence: CASSPQSSGNTIYF. CDR3 coding DNA: TGTGCCAGCTCACCTCAGAGCTCTGGAAACACCATATATTTT.

This clonotype was picked up many times. This chain connects TRBV28 to TRBJ2-7; TRBD1 agrees at 9 bases. V lost 4 bases, J lost 4 bases, and 8 bases stayed unmatched. CDR3 length: 15 amino acids. Germline V gives CDR1 MDHEN, CDR2 SYDVKM. For the CDR3, the DNA is TGTGCCAGCAGTTCATCCGGGACAGGGACTTACGAGCAGTACTTC. Protein product: CASSSSGTGTYEQYF.

This clonotype came up a few times. This chain links TRBV2 with TRBJ1-1; 8 bases map to TRBD1. CDR3 size: 12 residues. Trimming cost V 6 bases and J 6 bases; bases outside gene matches: 3. The germline CDR1 and CDR2 sequences are SNHLY and FYNNEI. CDR3 residues: CASRAGGSEAFF. The DNA for the CDR3 is TGTGCCAGCAGAGCAGGGGGCTCTGAAGCTTTCTTT. Using reference TRBV2 and TRBJ1-1 for the parts outside the CDR3, the full variable domain is EPEVTQTPSHQVTQMGQEVILRCVPISNHLYFYWYRQILGQKVEFLVSFYNNEISEKSEIFDDQFSVERPDGSNFTLKIRSTKLEDSAMYFCASRAGGSEAFFGQGTRLTVV.

This chain links TRBV11-2 with TRBJ2-5, with D perhaps matching TRBD2 (5 bases). The last part of the DNA fits TRBJ2-7 better; the J call may be wrong. CDR3 length: 15 residues. Germline V gives CDR1 SGHAT, CDR2 FQNNGV. This CDR3 reads CASSPPDGEGYEQYF. CDR3 nucleotides: TGTGCCAGCAGCCCCCCGGACGGTGAGGGATACGAGCAGTACTTC.

This clonotype turned up a few times. In nucleotides, the CDR3 is TGTGCCATGGGGGACAGCCAAGAGACCCAGTACTTC. This sequence encodes CAMGDSQETQYF. The chain recombines TRBV10-3 with TRBJ2-5, with TRBD1 matching over 7 bases. The germline gives CDR1 ENHRY, CDR2 SYGVKD. V dropped 9 bases and J dropped 1; count of bases not matched to a gene: 2. The CDR3 totals 12 residues.